Listed below are T cell receptor beta chains from one sample, sequenced in a study of cytomegalovirus exposure and HLA in healthy donors. Profiling relied on immunoSEQ multiplex PCR, and the TCRdb table lists in-frame clones only, not all of them. Of about 220,000 clones in the sample, about 93% are singletons; the top ten hold roughly 1%. The sequencing input was PBMCs. All receptors come from a woman aged 18-35 years in good health and CMV-seronegative. CDR3s include the opening cysteine and the closing phenylalanine or tryptophan. A D gene is named only where the DNA matches it firmly. Rows may omit the clone size; those that give it use once, few, many or a size class.

V	D	size	J	CDR3	DNA
TRBV6-6	TRBD2	.	TRBJ2-7	CASIPSGRFDEQYF	TGTGCCAGCATTCCGAGCGGGAGGTTTGACGAGCAGTACTTC
TRBV30	.	.	TRBJ1-2	CAWSVGGLRGYTF	TGTGCCTGGAGTGTAGGAGGGTTGAGGGGCTACACCTTC
TRBV29-1	TRBD1	.	TRBJ2-7	CSAIRRGQGAFSSSYEQYF	TGCAGCGCCATTCGTCGGGGACAGGGGGCGTTCTCCAGCTCCTACGAGCAGTACTTC
TRBV7-9	.	.	TRBJ1-2	CASSTQGPHYGYTF	TGTGCCAGCAGCACTCAGGGCCCTCACTATGGCTACACCTTC
TRBV12-5	.	.	TRBJ2-5	CASGLPPAPGTQYF	TGTGCTAGTGGTCTCCCGCCGGCCCCGGGGACCCAGTACTTC
TRBV20-1	.	once	TRBJ2-1	CSASSGNEQFF	TGCAGTGCTAGCTCGGGTAATGAGCAGTTCTTC
TRBV7-9	.	.	TRBJ1-3	CASSLGLGPGNTIYF	TGTGCCAGCAGCTTAGGGCTGGGCCCGGGAAACACCATATATTTT
TRBV19	TRBD2	.	TRBJ2-5	CASSPYRGLAKETQYF	TGTGCCAGTAGTCCATATAGGGGACTAGCTAAAGAGACCCAGTACTTC
TRBV5-6	TRBD1	.	TRBJ2-3	CASSLSQGRATDTQYF	TGTGCCAGCAGCTTATCACAGGGGCGGGCCACAGATACGCAGTATTTT
TRBV5-1	TRBD1	.	TRBJ1-2	CASSLDRGLNGYTF	TGCGCCAGCAGCTTGGACAGGGGCCTCAATGGCTACACCTTC
TRBV28	.	.	TRBJ1-2	CASRRETYGYTF	TGTGCCAGCAGAAGGGAGACTTATGGCTACACCTTC
TRBV5-1	.	.	TRBJ1-2	CASSLVLGRYGYTF	TGCGCCAGCAGCTTGGTTCTGGGGAGATATGGCTACACCTTC
TRBV14	.	.	TRBJ2-3	CASSQDRRATDTQYF	TGTGCCAGCAGCCAAGATCGGCGGGCCACAGATACGCAGTATTTT
TRBV4-1	TRBD2	.	TRBJ2-1	CASSQVLTSGKNEQFF	TGCGCCAGCAGCCAAGTTTTGACTAGCGGGAAAAATGAGCAGTTCTTC
TRBV7-9	TRBD1	once	TRBJ1-2	CASSSAGTGSNYGYTF	TGTGCCAGCAGCTCCGCCGGGACAGGCTCTAACTATGGCTACACCTTC
TRBV5-6	.	.	TRBJ1-2	CASSRNYGTAYGYTF	TGTGCCAGCAGCAGGAACTATGGGACTGCCTATGGCTACACCTTC
TRBV5-1	TRBD2	.	TRBJ2-1	CASSLGGLAGGPVLNNEQFF	TGCGCCAGCAGCTTGGGGGGACTAGCGGGAGGGCCAGTCCTGAACAATGAGCAGTTCTTC
TRBV6-5	.	.	TRBJ2-3	CASSRKHVPTDTQYF	TGTGCCAGCAGCCGAAAACACGTACCCACAGATACGCAGTATTTT
TRBV28	.	.	TRBJ2-7	CASRYTYEQYF	TGTGCCAGCAGATATACCTACGAGCAGTACTTC
TRBV4-1	TRBD2	.	TRBJ2-7	CASSQDGAGVPYEQYF	TGCGCCAGCAGCCAAGATGGGGCGGGAGTCCCGTACGAGCAGTACTTC
TRBV7-8	TRBD2	.	TRBJ2-2	CASSRGGPNTGELFF	TGTGCCAGCTCGAGGGGAGGGCCGAACACCGGGGAGCTGTTTTTT
TRBV2	.	.	TRBJ1-2	CASSGDRRGRDGYTF	TGTGCCAGCAGTGGGGACCGGAGGGGTAGGGATGGCTACACCTTC
TRBV5-1	.	once	TRBJ2-7	CASRQESYEQYF	TGCGCCAGCAGGCAGGAATCCTACGAGCAGTACTTC
TRBV5-4	TRBD1	.	TRBJ1-3	CASSPGQGRAGNTIYF	TGTGCCAGCAGCCCGGGACAGGGACGGGCTGGAAACACCATATATTTT
TRBV5-1	.	.	TRBJ1-1	CASSFRQANMNTEAFF	TGCGCCAGCAGCTTTAGACAGGCCAATATGAACACTGAAGCTTTCTTT
TRBV6-5	TRBD1	.	TRBJ1-1	CASSTGGVNTEAFF	TGTGCCAGCAGTACAGGGGGGGTGAACACTGAAGCTTTCTTT
TRBV2	TRBD1	.	TRBJ2-2	CARADRGAGELFF	TGTGCCAGAGCAGACAGGGGGGCCGGGGAGCTGTTTTTT
TRBV5-1	TRBD1	once	TRBJ1-2	CASSFRQGAGGYTF	TGCGCCAGCAGCTTTCGACAGGGGGCGGGAGGCTACACCTTC
TRBV6-1	.	once	TRBJ2-7	CASSGRGIDYEQYF	TGTGCCAGCAGTGGGAGGGGAATCGACTACGAGCAGTACTTC
TRBV10-3	.	.	TRBJ2-7	CAISDIPVGGLNEQYF	TGTGCCATCAGTGATATTCCCGTGGGAGGATTAAACGAGCAGTACTTC
TRBV11-1	TRBD1	.	TRBJ1-6	CASSLGQNNSPLHF	TGTGCCAGCAGCTTGGGACAGAATAATTCACCCCTCCACTTT
TRBV27	.	.	TRBJ1-5	CASPPARRDQPQHF	TGTGCCAGCCCGCCCGCCCGGAGGGATCAGCCCCAGCATTTT
TRBV19	TRBD2	.	TRBJ2-3	CASSIASGVSTDTQYF	TGTGCCAGTAGTATAGCCAGCGGGGTTAGCACAGATACGCAGTATTTT
TRBV5-5	.	.	TRBJ1-1	CASRTLRVDTEAFF	TGTGCCAGCAGGACATTGAGGGTCGACACTGAAGCTTTCTTT
TRBV10-3	TRBD1	.	TRBJ2-7	CAISEVGTGAGEQYF	TGTGCCATCAGTGAGGTCGGGACAGGGGCTGGCGAGCAGTACTTC
TRBV6-4	TRBD1	.	TRBJ2-7	CASSARPTGEPYEQYF	TGTGCCAGCAGTGCCCGACCGACAGGGGAACCCTACGAGCAGTACTTC
TRBV19	TRBD1	.	TRBJ1-1	CASRQGLVLEAFF	TGTGCCAGTCGACAGGGACTCGTCCTTGAAGCTTTCTTT
TRBV7-9	.	.	TRBJ2-2	CASSFVSRTAYTGELFF	TGTGCCAGCAGCTTCGTATCCCGGACAGCCTACACCGGGGAGCTGTTTTTT
TRBV18	.	.	TRBJ2-2	CASSSQSGPNTGELFF	TGTGCCAGCTCATCCCAAAGCGGGCCGAACACCGGGGAGCTGTTTTTT
TRBV5-1	TRBD2	.	TRBJ2-2	CASSPRAGGPVTGELFF	TGCGCCAGCAGCCCCCGGGCGGGAGGGCCGGTCACCGGGGAGCTGTTTTTT
TRBV13	TRBD1	.	TRBJ2-2	CATPGQGNAGELFF	TGTGCCACCCCCGGACAGGGTAACGCCGGGGAGCTGTTTTTT
TRBV25-1	.	.	TRBJ1-1	CASSVWSEAFF	TGTGCCAGCAGTGTGTGGAGTGAAGCTTTCTTT
TRBV28	.	.	TRBJ2-7	CASKEEPERYEQYF	TGTGCCAGCAAGGAGGAGCCGGAACGCTACGAGCAGTACTTC
TRBV10-1	.	.	TRBJ1-1	CASSKDGPGVTEAFF	TGCGCCAGCAGTAAGGACGGACCCGGGGTCACTGAAGCTTTCTTT
TRBV5-6	TRBD1	once	TRBJ2-1	CASSLVDRGYNEQFF	TGTGCCAGCAGCTTGGTCGACAGGGGTTACAATGAGCAGTTCTTC
TRBV9	TRBD1	.	TRBJ2-7	CASSARDRSYEQYF	TGTGCCAGCAGCGCTAGGGACAGGTCCTACGAGCAGTACTTC
TRBV19	.	.	TRBJ1-1	CASSSQNGRGGTEAFF	TGTGCCAGTAGTTCACAAAACGGCAGGGGCGGCACTGAAGCTTTCTTT
TRBV11-2	.	.	TRBJ2-7	CASSSLRGSYEQYF	TGTGCCAGCAGCTCCCTCAGGGGCTCCTACGAGCAGTACTTC
TRBV9	TRBD1	once	TRBJ1-1	CASSVADRGWTEAFF	TGTGCCAGCAGCGTAGCTGACAGGGGCTGGACTGAAGCTTTCTTT
TRBV4-1	.	.	TRBJ2-3	CASSHHRDPDTQYF	TGCGCCAGCAGCCATCACAGGGACCCAGATACGCAGTATTTT
TRBV4-1	.	.	TRBJ2-3	CASSQEEVGGADTQYF	TGCGCCAGCAGCCAAGAAGAGGTGGGAGGCGCAGATACGCAGTATTTT
TRBV5-1	TRBD1	.	TRBJ1-6	CASSHLRDRNSPLHF	TGCGCCAGCAGCCACCTTCGGGACAGAAATTCACCCCTCCACTTT
TRBV30	TRBD1	.	TRBJ1-2	CAWSGPGQGAPTF	TGTGCCTGGAGTGGGCCGGGACAGGGGGCGCCCACCTTC